This is a list of T cell receptor beta chains from one sample in a study of shared clonotypes between healthy human individuals. Assay used: immunoSEQ multiplex PCR; TCRdb lists only in-frame clones, some missing. Among about 1.1 million clones listed, about 80% were seen once. Sequencing was carried out using memory CD4+ T cells from PBMCs. Source of these receptors: a man between 18 and 35 years old in good health. Some clones in this sample may be carry-over from other donors' samples. CDR3s include the opening cysteine and the closing phenylalanine or tryptophan. A D gene is named only where the DNA matches it firmly. For some rows the clone size is stated as once, few or many, or as a class when expanded; others skip it.

>TRBJ2-5|.|few|13|TRBV2
TGTGCCAGCACCGACGTGGGACAAGAGACCCAGTACTTC
CASTDVGQETQYF
>TRBJ2-3|.|.|15|TRBV6-6
TGTGCCAGCAGGGCTGTGAGGGCGGGCGTGGATACGCAGTATTTT
CASRAVRAGVDTQYF
>TRBJ2-5|.|few|12|TRBV27
TGTGCCAGCAGTTTATCCGGGGGCCCCCAGTACTTC
CASSLSGGPQYF
>TRBJ1-3|.|.|13|TRBV4-3
TGCGCCAGCAGCCAAGTTTCTGGAAACACCATATATTTT
CASSQVSGNTIYF
>TRBJ2-7|.|.|16|TRBV28
TGTGCCAGCAGTTCCTTGGGGGGTTTTAGCTCCTACGAGCAGTACTTC
CASSSLGGFSSYEQYF
>TRBJ2-1|TRBD2|.|16|TRBV28
TGTGCCAGTAGGGGGACTAGGGCTTTTTTGTACAATGAGCAGTTCTTC
CASRGTRAFLYNEQFF
>TRBJ2-1|TRBD2|.|15|TRBV19
TGTGCCAGTAGGTGGACTAGCGGGAGCAACAATGAGCAGTTCTTC
CASRWTSGSNNEQFF
>TRBJ1-2|.|once|18|TRBV5-8
TGTGCCAGCAGCTTTTTAACCCAAAACAGGAGGGGCTATGTGGGCTACACCTTC
CASSFLTQNRRGYVGYTF
>TRBJ2-3|.|.|13|TRBV2
TGTGCCAGCAGGACGACTTGGGCAGATACGCAGTATTTT
CASRTTWADTQYF
>TRBJ2-7|.|.|13|TRBV27
TGTGCCAGCAGTTTACGGACTGGGAACGAGCAGTACTTC
CASSLRTGNEQYF
>TRBJ2-7|.|many|12|TRBV5-1
TGCGCCAGCAGCAAGGATGGGTACGAGCAGTACTTC
CASSKDGYEQYF
>TRBJ2-7|TRBD2|.|15|TRBV4-1
TGCGCCAGCAGCCAAGGCGGCGGGAGAAGCTACGAGCAGTACTTC
CASSQGGGRSYEQYF
>TRBJ2-7|.|.|14|TRBV6-5
TGTGCCAGCAGTTACGAGGCGGGATTCAACGAGCAGTACTTC
CASSYEAGFNEQYF
>TRBJ1-5|TRBD1|.|17|TRBV7-8
TGTGCCAGCAGCCAAGGACAGGTTTTGGTATATAGTCAGCCCCAGCATTTT
CASSQGQVLVYSQPQHF
>TRBJ1-2|.|.|13|TRBV28
TGTGCCAGCAGTTTGGTAGGACTCTATGGCTACACCTTC
CASSLVGLYGYTF
>TRBJ2-7|TRBD1|many|13|TRBV5-8
TGTGCCAGCAGCCGGCTTGACAGGGGCGAGCAGTACTTC
CASSRLDRGEQYF
>TRBJ2-5|TRBD2|.|12|TRBV29-1
TGCAGCGCCGGCCTAGCGGGAGAGACCCAGTACTTC
CSAGLAGETQYF
>TRBJ2-1|.|.|15|TRBV9
TGTGCCAGCAGCGTATCTACCGATACCTACAATGAGCAGTTCTTC
CASSVSTDTYNEQFF
>TRBJ2-7|.|.|13|TRBV27
TGTGCCAGCACCCGACCCTTCAGCGTTGGGCAGTACTTC
CASTRPFSVGQYF
>TRBJ1-1|.|many|13|TRBV6-5
TGTGCCAGCAGTTACAACACGAACACTGAAGCTTTCTTT
CASSYNTNTEAFF
>TRBJ2-3|TRBD2|.|17|TRBV10-3
TGTGCCATCAGTCTTCTTAGCGGGGGACAAGGCACAGATACGCAGTATTTT
CAISLLSGGQGTDTQYF
>TRBJ1-2|TRBD1|.|14|TRBV6-5
TGTGCCAGCAGCAGGACAGGAACTTTTGGTGGCTACACCTTC
CASSRTGTFGGYTF
>TRBJ2-1|TRBD2|.|15|TRBV15
TGTGCCACCAGCCTTACGGGAGGGCCGGACAATGAGCAGTTCTTC
CATSLTGGPDNEQFF
>TRBJ1-1|.|.|18|TRBV7-9
TGTGCCAGCAGCTCCCCTTTTGCGGCTAACCGAATGAACACTGAAGCTTTCTTT
CASSSPFAANRMNTEAFF
>TRBJ1-5|.|.|13|TRBV30
TGTGCCTACCAGGAAGACAGCAATCAGCCCCAGCATTTT
CAYQEDSNQPQHF
>TRBJ2-7|TRBD2|.|16|TRBV19
TGTGCCAGTAGTACCCAACTGACTAGCAGGTTCTACGAGCAGTACTTC
CASSTQLTSRFYEQYF
>TRBJ2-2|.|.|14|TRBV5-1
TGCGCCAGCAGCTCCGCTACGGGGTACGGGGAGCTGTTTTTT
CASSSATGYGELFF
>TRBJ1-1|TRBD1|.|16|TRBV30
TGTGCCTGGAGACCCGCGGCAGGGGGAATGAACACTGAAGCTTTCTTT
CAWRPAAGGMNTEAFF
>TRBJ2-2|.|.|15|TRBV5-6
TGTGCCAGCAGCTTGGCCGGGCACATCACCGGGGAGCTGTTTTTT
CASSLAGHITGELFF
>TRBJ2-7|.|.|12|TRBV11-1
TGTGCCAGCAGCCCCGACAGACTAGAGCAGTACTTC
CASSPDRLEQYF
>TRBJ2-1|TRBD2|.|14|TRBV6-6
TGTGCCAGCAGTTACGCGGGAGTACTTAATGAGCAGTTCTTC
CASSYAGVLNEQFF
>TRBJ2-3|.|.|15|TRBV5-1
TGCGCCAGCAGCTTGATGACACCCGAGGTAGATACGCAGTATTTT
CASSLMTPEVDTQYF
>TRBJ1-4|.|.|13|TRBV15
TGTGCCACCAGCAGAGATGAGGGGGAAAAACTGTTTTTT
CATSRDEGEKLFF
>TRBJ2-2|TRBD2|.|15|TRBV7-9
TGTGCCAGCAGCTGGGGACTAGCGAGCACCGGGGAGCTGTTTTTT
CASSWGLASTGELFF
>TRBJ2-2|TRBD2|.|17|TRBV5-1
TGCGCCAGCAGCCAAGGACTAGCGGGAGGTGTTTCCGGGGAGCTGTTTTTT
CASSQGLAGGVSGELFF
>TRBJ2-2|.|.|13|TRBV18
TGTGCCAGCTCACCTCTGTGGGGCGGGGAGCTGTTTTTT
CASSPLWGGELFF
>TRBJ2-5|TRBD2|many|16|TRBV9
TGTGCCAGCAGCGTAGGGGCTAGCGGATCCCAAGAGACCCAGTACTTC
CASSVGASGSQETQYF
>TRBJ2-6|.|.|17|TRBV2
TGTGCCAGCAGTGACGCCCGTCGGGACACGGGGGCCAACGTCCTGACTTTC
CASSDARRDTGANVLTF
>TRBJ2-1|.|.|12|TRBV10-3
TGTGCCACCGGAACAGGGAGCGGTGAGCAGTTCTTC
CATGTGSGEQFF
>TRBJ2-1|TRBD2|.|17|TRBV15
TGTGCCACCAGCAGAGATGAGAGCGGGAGCCCCTACAATGAGCAGTTCTTC
CATSRDESGSPYNEQFF
>TRBJ1-2|TRBD1|few|14|TRBV5-1
TGCGCCAGCAGCTTGGCCACAGGGGTGGAAGGCTACACCTTC
CASSLATGVEGYTF
>TRBJ2-1|TRBD2|.|14|TRBV27
TGTGCCAGTACCGGGACTAGCGCCTACAATGAGCAGTTCTTC
CASTGTSAYNEQFF
>TRBJ2-7|.|few|14|TRBV18
TGTGCCAGCTCATCCGAGACAGGAACCTACGAGCAGTACTTC
CASSSETGTYEQYF
>TRBJ1-5|.|once|13|TRBV7-2
TGTGCCAGCAGCTCCCGGGTGGGCCAGCCCCAGCATTTT
CASSSRVGQPQHF
>TRBJ1-1|TRBD1|.|14|TRBV28
TGTGCCAGCAGATCGACAGGGTGGGACACTGAAGCTTTCTTT
CASRSTGWDTEAFF
>TRBJ2-1|.|.|17|TRBV5-1
TGCGCCAGCAGCTTGGGTTCCGGCGGGATGACCTACAATGAGCAGTTCTTC
CASSLGSGGMTYNEQFF
>TRBJ2-3|.|.|13|TRBV18
TGTGCCAGCTCACCGCAGACAGCTGATACGCAGTATTTT
CASSPQTADTQYF
>TRBJ1-1|.|.|15|TRBV18
TGTGCCAGCTCACCACCTATTTCGGCGAACACTGAAGCTTTCTTT
CASSPPISANTEAFF
>TRBJ2-7|.|.|12|TRBV7-8
TGTGCCAGCAGTCTACCGGCCTACGAGCAGTACTTC
CASSLPAYEQYF
>TRBJ2-2|.|.|17|TRBV1
TGCACCAGCAGCCAAGATCCCCCCCTTACAGGGAACGGGGAGCTGTTTTTT
CTSSQDPPLTGNGELFF
>TRBJ2-5|.|few|13|TRBV7-6
TGTGCCAGCAGCTTAACGCGCTTGGAGACCCAGCACTTC
CASSLTRLETQHF
>TRBJ1-3|.|.|16|TRBV2
TGTGCCAGCAGCCGCGAGTTAGCGAGCTCTGGAAACACCATATATTTT
CASSRELASSGNTIYF
>TRBJ1-1|.|.|15|TRBV6-5
TGTGCCAGCAGTCAACCGGGACGGCGGAACACTGAAGCTTTCTTT
CASSQPGRRNTEAFF
>TRBJ2-7|.|.|13|TRBV7-2
TGTGCCAGCAGCCCGGCAGGTTTCTACGAGCAGTACTTC
CASSPAGFYEQYF
>TRBJ2-1|.|.|15|TRBV7-2
TGTGCCAGCAGCTCCGACGGGCGGGCCTACAATGAGCAGTTCTTC
CASSSDGRAYNEQFF
>TRBJ2-2|.|once|15|TRBV6-1
TGTGCCAGCAGCCTCTCCCGCCAAAGGACCGGGGAGCTGTTTTTT
CASSLSRQRTGELFF